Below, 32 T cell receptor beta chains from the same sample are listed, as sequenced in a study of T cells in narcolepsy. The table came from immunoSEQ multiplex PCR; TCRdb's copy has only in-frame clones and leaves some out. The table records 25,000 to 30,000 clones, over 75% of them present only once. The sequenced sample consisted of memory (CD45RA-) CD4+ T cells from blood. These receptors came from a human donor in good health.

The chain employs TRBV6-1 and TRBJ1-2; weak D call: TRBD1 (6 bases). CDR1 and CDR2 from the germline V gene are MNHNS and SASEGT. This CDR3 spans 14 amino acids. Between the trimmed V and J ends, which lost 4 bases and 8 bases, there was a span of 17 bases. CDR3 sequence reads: CASSGGDGGSGYTF. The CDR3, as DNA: TGTGCCAGCAGTGGTGGAGATGGGGGCAGCGGCTACACCTTC.

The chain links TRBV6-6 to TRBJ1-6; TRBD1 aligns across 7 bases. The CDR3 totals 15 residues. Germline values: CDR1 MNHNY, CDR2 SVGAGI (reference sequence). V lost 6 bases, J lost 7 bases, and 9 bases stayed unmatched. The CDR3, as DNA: TGTGCCAGCAGCCCTCGACAGGGTAAAAATTCACCCCTCCACTTT. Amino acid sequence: CASSPRQGKNSPLHF.

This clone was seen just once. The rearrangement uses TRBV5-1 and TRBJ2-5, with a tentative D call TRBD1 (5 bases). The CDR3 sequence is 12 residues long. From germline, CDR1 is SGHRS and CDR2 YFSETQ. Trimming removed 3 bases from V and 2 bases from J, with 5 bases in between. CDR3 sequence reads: CASSWTQETQYF. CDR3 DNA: TGCGCCAGCAGCTGGACACAAGAGACCCAGTACTTC. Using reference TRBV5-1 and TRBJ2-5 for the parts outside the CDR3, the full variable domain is KAGVTQTPRYLIKTRGQQVTLSCSPISGHRSVSWYQQTPGQGLQFLFEYFSETQRNKGNFPGRFSGRQFSNSRSEMNVSTLELGDSALYLCASSWTQETQYFGPGTRLLVL.

CDR3 protein: CASSQVAGDTGELFF. The CDR3 region has the DNA TGCGCCAGCAGCCAAGTAGCGGGAGACACCGGGGAGCTGTTTTTT. The chain recombines TRBV4-3 with TRBJ2-2, with TRBD2 identical over 9 bases. CDR1 and CDR2 from the germline V gene are LGHNA and YSLEER. The CDR3 length is 15 residues. The J segment lost 3 bases and the V segment lost 1 base, leaving 0 bases of the junction unmatched.

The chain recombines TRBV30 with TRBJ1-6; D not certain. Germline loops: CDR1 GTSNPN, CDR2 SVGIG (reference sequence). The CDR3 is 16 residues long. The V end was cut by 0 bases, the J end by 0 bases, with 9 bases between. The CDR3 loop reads CAWSVAGSSYNSPLHF. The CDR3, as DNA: TGTGCCTGGAGTGTAGCGGGGAGCTCCTATAATTCACCCCTCCACTTT.

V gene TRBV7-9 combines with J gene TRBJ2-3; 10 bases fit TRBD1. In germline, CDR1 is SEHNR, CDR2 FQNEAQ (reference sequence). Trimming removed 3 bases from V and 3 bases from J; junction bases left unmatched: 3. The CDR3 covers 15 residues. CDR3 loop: CASSFDRGRTDTQYF. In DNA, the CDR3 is TGTGCCAGCAGCTTCGACAGGGGGCGTACAGATACGCAGTATTTT.

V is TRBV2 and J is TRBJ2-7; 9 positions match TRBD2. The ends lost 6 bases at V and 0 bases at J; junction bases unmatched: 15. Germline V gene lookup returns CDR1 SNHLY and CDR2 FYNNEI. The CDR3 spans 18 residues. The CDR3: CASSPEELAGRNSYEQYF. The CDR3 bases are TGTGCCAGCAGCCCTGAGGAGCTAGCGGGAAGGAACTCCTACGAGCAGTACTTC. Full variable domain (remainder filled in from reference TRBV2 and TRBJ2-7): EPEVTQTPSHQVTQMGQEVILRCVPISNHLYFYWYRQILGQKVEFLVSFYNNEISEKSEIFDDQFSVERPDGSNFTLKIRSTKLEDSAMYFCASSPEELAGRNSYEQYFGPGTRLTVT.

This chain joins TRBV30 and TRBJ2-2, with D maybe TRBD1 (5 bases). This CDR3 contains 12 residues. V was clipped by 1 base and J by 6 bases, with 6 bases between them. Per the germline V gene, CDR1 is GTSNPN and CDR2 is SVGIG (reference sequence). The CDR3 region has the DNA TGTGCCTGGAGTGACAGGTCCGGGGAGCTGTTTTTT. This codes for CAWSDRSGELFF.

CDR3: CASSLANQPQHF. CDR3 in DNA: TGTGCCAGCAGCTTGGCGAATCAGCCCCAGCATTTT. This chain connects TRBV5-6 to TRBJ1-5, with D uncertain. Looked up from germline, CDR1 is SGHDT and CDR2 is YYEEEE. The ends were cut back, 0 bases at V and 4 bases at J, with 2 bases in the middle. The CDR3 contains 12 residues. Drawing the rest from reference TRBV5-6 and TRBJ1-5, the complete variable domain is DAGVTQSPTHLIKTRGQQVTLRCSPKSGHDTVSWYQQALGQGPQFIFQYYEEEERQRGNFPDRFSGHQFPNYSSELNVNALLLGDSALYLCASSLANQPQHFGDGTRLSIL.

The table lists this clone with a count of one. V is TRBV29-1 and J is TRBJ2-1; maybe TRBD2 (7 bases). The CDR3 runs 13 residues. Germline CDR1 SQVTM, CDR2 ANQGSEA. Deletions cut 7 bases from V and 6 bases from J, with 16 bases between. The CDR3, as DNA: TGCAGCGGGGGGGGGCACCTAATCAATGAGCAGTTCTTC. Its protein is CSGGGHLINEQFF.

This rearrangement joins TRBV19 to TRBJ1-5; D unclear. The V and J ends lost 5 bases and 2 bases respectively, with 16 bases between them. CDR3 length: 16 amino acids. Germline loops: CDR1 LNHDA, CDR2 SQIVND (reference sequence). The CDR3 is CASSPQDGTRNQPQHF. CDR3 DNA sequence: TGTGCCAGTAGTCCCCAGGACGGAACCCGCAATCAGCCCCAGCATTTT.

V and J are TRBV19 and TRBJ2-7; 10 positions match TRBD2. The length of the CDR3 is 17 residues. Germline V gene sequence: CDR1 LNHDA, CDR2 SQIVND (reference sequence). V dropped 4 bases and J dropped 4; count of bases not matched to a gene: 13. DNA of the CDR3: TGTGCCAGTAGTACGTCTAGCGGGAGCGGAAAGGGATACGAGCAGTACTTC. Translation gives CASSTSSGSGKGYEQYF.

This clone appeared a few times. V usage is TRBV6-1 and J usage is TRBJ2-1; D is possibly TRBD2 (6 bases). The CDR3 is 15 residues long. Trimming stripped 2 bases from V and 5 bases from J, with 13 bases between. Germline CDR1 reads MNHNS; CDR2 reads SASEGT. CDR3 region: CASSESPSANNEQFF. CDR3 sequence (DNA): TGTGCCAGCAGTGAATCACCTAGCGCTAACAATGAGCAGTTCTTC.

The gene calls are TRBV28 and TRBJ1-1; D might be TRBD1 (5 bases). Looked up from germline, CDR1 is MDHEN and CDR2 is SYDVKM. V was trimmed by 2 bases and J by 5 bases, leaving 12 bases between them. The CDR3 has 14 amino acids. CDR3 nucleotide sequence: TGTGCCAGCAGTTTAATCCAGGGTCAGACTGAAGCTTTCTTT. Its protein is CASSLIQGQTEAFF.

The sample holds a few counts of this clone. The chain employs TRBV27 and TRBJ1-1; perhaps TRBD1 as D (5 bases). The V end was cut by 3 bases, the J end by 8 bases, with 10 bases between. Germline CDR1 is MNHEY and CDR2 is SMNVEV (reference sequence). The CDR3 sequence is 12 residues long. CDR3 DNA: TGTGCCAGCAGTTTCAGAGACAGCGAAGCTTTCTTT. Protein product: CASSFRDSEAFF.

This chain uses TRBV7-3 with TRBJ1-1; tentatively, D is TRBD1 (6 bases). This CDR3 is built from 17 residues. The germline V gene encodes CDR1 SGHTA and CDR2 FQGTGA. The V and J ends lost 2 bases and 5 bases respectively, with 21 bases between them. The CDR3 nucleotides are TGTGCCAGCAGCTTAGACGGCAGGGGAGTAGTACGGACTGAAGCTTTCTTT. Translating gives CASSLDGRGVVRTEAFF.

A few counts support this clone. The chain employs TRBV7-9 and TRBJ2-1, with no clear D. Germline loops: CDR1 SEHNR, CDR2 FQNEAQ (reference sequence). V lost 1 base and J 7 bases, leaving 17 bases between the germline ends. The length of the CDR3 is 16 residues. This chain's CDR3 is CASSLVGLPSHNEQFF. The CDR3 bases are TGTGCCAGCAGCTTAGTTGGCCTACCCTCCCATAATGAGCAGTTCTTC.

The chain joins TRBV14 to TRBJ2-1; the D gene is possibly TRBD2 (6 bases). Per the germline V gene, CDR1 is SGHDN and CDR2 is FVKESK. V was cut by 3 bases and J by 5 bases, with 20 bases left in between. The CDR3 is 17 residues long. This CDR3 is CASSQALKVLAHNEQFF. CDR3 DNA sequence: TGTGCCAGCAGCCAGGCTTTAAAGGTTCTAGCGCACAATGAGCAGTTCTTC.

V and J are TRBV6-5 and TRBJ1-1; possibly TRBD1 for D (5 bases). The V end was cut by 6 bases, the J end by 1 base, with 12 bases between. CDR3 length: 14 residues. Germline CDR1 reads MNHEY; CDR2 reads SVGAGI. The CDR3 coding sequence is TGTGCCAGCAGGGGGGACGGCTGGAACACTGAAGCTTTCTTT. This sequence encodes CASRGDGWNTEAFF.

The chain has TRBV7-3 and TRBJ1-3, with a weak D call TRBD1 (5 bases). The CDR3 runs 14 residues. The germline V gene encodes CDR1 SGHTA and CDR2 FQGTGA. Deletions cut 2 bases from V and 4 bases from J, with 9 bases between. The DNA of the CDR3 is TGTGCCAGCAGCTTACAAAGGGGCGGAAACACCATATATTTT. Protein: CASSLQRGGNTIYF.

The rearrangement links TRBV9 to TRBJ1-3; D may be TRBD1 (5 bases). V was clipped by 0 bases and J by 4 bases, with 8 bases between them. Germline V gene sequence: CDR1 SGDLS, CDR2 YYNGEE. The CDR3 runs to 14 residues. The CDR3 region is CASSVGTFGNTIYF. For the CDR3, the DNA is TGTGCCAGCAGCGTAGGGACATTCGGAAACACCATATATTTT. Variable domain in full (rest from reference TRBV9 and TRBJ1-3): DSGVTQTPKHLITATGQRVTLRCSPRSGDLSVYWYQQSLDQGLQFLIQYYNGEERAKGNILERFSAQQFPDLHSELNLSSLELGDSALYFCASSVGTFGNTIYFGEGSWLTVV.

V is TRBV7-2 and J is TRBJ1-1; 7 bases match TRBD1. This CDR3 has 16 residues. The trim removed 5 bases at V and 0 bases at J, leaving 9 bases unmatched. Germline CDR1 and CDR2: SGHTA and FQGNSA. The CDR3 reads CASSAQGGRMNTEAFF. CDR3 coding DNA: TGTGCCAGCAGCGCCCAGGGGGGCCGAATGAACACTGAAGCTTTCTTT. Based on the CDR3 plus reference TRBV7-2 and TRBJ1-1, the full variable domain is GAGVSQSPSNKVTEKGKDVELRCDPISGHTALYWYRQSLGQGLEFLIYFQGNSAPDKSGLPSDRFSAERTGGSVSTLTIQRTQQEDSAVYLCASSAQGGRMNTEAFFGQGTRLTVV.

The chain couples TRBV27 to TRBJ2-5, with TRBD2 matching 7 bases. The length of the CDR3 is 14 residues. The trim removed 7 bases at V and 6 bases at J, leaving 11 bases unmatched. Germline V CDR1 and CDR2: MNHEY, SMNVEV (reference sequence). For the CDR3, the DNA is TGTGCCAGCAATTCCAGGACTAGGAGGAAGACCCAGTACTTC. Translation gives CASNSRTRRKTQYF.

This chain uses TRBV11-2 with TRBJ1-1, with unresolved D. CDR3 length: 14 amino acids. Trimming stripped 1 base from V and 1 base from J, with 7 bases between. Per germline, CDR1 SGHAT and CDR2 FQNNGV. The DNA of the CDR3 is TGTGCCAGCAGCTTAGTAGGTGGGAACACTGAAGCTTTCTTT. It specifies CASSLVGGNTEAFF.

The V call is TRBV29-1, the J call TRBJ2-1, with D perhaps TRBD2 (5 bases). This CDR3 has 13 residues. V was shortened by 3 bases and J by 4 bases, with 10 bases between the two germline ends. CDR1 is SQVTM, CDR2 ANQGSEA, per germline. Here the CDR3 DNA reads TGCAGCGTTGAGGACTCCCGATACAATGAGCAGTTCTTC. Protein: CSVEDSRYNEQFF.

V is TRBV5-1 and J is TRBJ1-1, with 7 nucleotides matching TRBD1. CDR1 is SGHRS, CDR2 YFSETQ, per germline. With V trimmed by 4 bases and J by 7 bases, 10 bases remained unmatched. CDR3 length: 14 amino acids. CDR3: CASSLGDQGVEAFF. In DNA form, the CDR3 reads TGCGCCAGCAGCCTTGGCGACCAGGGGGTTGAAGCTTTCTTT. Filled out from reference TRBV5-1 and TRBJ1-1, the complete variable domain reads KAGVTQTPRYLIKTRGQQVTLSCSPISGHRSVSWYQQTPGQGLQFLFEYFSETQRNKGNFPGRFSGRQFSNSRSEMNVSTLELGDSALYLCASSLGDQGVEAFFGQGTRLTVV.

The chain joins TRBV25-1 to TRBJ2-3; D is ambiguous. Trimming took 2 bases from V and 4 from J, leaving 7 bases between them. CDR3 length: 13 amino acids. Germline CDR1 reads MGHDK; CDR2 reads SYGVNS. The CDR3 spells CASSERVSDTQYF. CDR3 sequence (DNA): TGTGCCAGCAGTGAAAGGGTCTCAGATACGCAGTATTTT.

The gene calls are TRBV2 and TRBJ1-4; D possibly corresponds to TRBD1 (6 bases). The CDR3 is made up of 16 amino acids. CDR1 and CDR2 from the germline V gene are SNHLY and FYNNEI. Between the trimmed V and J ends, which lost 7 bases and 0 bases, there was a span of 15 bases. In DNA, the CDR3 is TGTGCCAGCATGTTACAGGGTCTTGCAACTAATGAAAAACTGTTTTTT. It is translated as CASMLQGLATNEKLFF.

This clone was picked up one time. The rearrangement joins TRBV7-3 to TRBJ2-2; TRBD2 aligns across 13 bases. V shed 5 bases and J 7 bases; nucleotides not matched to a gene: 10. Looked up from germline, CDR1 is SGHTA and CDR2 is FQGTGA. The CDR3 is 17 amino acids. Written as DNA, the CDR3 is TGTGCCAGCAGCCCAACTAGCGGGAGGGCCGTCGGCGGGGAGCTGTTTTTT. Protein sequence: CASSPTSGRAVGGELFF.

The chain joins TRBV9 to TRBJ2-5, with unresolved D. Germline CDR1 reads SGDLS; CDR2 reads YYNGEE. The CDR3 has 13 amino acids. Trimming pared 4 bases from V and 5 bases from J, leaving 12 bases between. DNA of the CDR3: TGTGCCAGCAGCCGGGCCCCCCGGGAGACCCAGTACTTC. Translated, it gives CASSRAPRETQYF.

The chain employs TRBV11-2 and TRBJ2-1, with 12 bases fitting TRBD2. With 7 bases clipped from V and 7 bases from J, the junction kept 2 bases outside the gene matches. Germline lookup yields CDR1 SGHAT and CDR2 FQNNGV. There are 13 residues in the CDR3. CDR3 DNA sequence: TGTGCCAGCAAAACTAGCGGGGGGAATGAGCAGTTCTTC. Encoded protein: CASKTSGGNEQFF. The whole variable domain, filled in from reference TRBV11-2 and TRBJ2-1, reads EAGVAQSPRYKIIEKRQSVAFWCNPISGHATLYWYQQILGQGPKLLIQFQNNGVVDDSQLPKDRFSAERLKGVDSTLKIQPAKLEDSAVYLCASKTSGGNEQFFGPGTRLTVL.

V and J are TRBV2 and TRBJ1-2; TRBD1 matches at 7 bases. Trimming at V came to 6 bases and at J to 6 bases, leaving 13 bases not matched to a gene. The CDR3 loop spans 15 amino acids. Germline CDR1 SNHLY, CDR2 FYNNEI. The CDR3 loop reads CASRAGTAWKDGYTF. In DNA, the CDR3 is TGTGCCAGCAGGGCCGGGACAGCTTGGAAGGATGGCTACACCTTC. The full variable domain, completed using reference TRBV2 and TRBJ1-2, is EPEVTQTPSHQVTQMGQEVILRCVPISNHLYFYWYRQILGQKVEFLVSFYNNEISEKSEIFDDQFSVERPDGSNFTLKIRSTKLEDSAMYFCASRAGTAWKDGYTFGSGTRLTVV.